This is a list of T cell receptor beta chains from one sample in a study of T-cell memory formation after mild COVID-19. TCRdb re-derived calls from the 5' RACE reads in MiXCR, one entry per CDR3 protein. The sample lists 530,000 or so distinct CDR3 sequences; around 16% were seen once. The specimen sequenced was PBMCs or a T cell subset sorted from them (not recorded which). The receptors originated from an adult woman who had mild COVID-19 (a few samples of this study predate the infection). Cell type and time point are not known. CDR3s include the opening cysteine and the closing phenylalanine or tryptophan. A D gene is named only where the DNA matches it firmly. Clone sizes are given selectively: once, few, many, or a class where the clone is expanded.

clone size,D gene,V gene,J gene,CDR3 DNA,CDR3 protein
NA,TRBD1,TRBV24-1,TRBJ2-1,TGTGCCACCAGTGACCGGACAGGTCCTTCCTACAATGAGCAGTTCTTC,CATSDRTGPSYNEQFF
NA,NA,TRBV7-2,TRBJ2-7,TGTGCCAGCAGATCTATCTACGAGCAGTACTTC,CASRSIYEQYF
few,NA,TRBV2,TRBJ1-5,TGTGCCAGCAGCGAACAGGGCTCGAGCAATCAGCCCCAGCATTTT,CASSEQGSSNQPQHF
NA,TRBD1,TRBV9,TRBJ2-2,TGTGCCAGCAGCGTCGGTTGGGGGACAGCGAACACCGGGGAGCTGTTTTTT,CASSVGWGTANTGELFF
many,NA,TRBV12-3/TRBV12-4,TRBJ2-7,TGTGCCAGCAGTTTACAAAGGAGCTCCTACGAGCAGTACTTC,CASSLQRSSYEQYF
NA,NA,TRBV5-6,TRBJ2-5,TGTGCCAGCACCGACAACCAAGAGACCCAGTACTTC,CASTDNQETQYF
many,NA,TRBV4-1,TRBJ2-3,TGCGCCAGCAGCCAGACAGCAGTTTTTACAGATACGCAGTATTTT,CASSQTAVFTDTQYF
few,NA,TRBV7-9,TRBJ1-2,TGTGCCAGCAGCTTAGCCGACATGGTTGGCTACACCTTC,CASSLADMVGYTF
NA,NA,TRBV27,TRBJ1-2,TGTGCCAGCAGACCCGCCAGTACTTATGGCTACACCTTC,CASRPASTYGYTF
NA,NA,TRBV6-6,TRBJ2-2,TGTGCCAGCAGTTACTCGAGCCGCGGCAGGGGATACACCGGGGAGCTGTTTTTT,CASSYSSRGRGYTGELFF
NA,NA,TRBV7-9,TRBJ1-2,TGTGCCACCCAGGGTGACTATGGCTACACCTTC,CATQGDYGYTF
few,NA,TRBV7-8,TRBJ2-7,TGTGCCAGCAGCTTCATTTCACAGGGACTGCTTCCCTACGAGCAGTACTTC,CASSFISQGLLPYEQYF
few,TRBD1,TRBV5-1,TRBJ2-5,TGCGCCAGCAGGGGACAGGGGTGGCAAGAGACCCAGTACTTC,CASRGQGWQETQYF
few,NA,TRBV5-1,TRBJ2-7,TGCGCCAGCAGCTTGGCAGCAGGGCTAACCTACGAGCAGTACTTC,CASSLAAGLTYEQYF
NA,NA,TRBV12-3/TRBV12-4,TRBJ1-1,TGTGCCAGCAGTTTACGGGTCAGGGTTGAATCGAACACTGAAGCTTTCTTT,CASSLRVRVESNTEAFF
NA,TRBD2,TRBV13,TRBJ2-1,TGTGCCAGCAGCTTATTCGGGAACCTAGCGGGGGACAATGAGCAGTTCTTC,CASSLFGNLAGDNEQFF
few,TRBD1,TRBV24-1,TRBJ2-7,TGTGCCACCAGTGATGGACAGGGACCCCACGAGCAGTACTTC,CATSDGQGPHEQYF
NA,NA,TRBV6-4,TRBJ2-3,TGTGCCAGCAGTGACGGGACGGGTGCAGATACGCAGTATTTT,CASSDGTGADTQYF
NA,NA,TRBV5-1,TRBJ2-3,TGCGCCAGCAGCTCACGACAGAGGAGCACGCAGTATTTT,CASSSRQRSTQYF
many,TRBD2,TRBV5-1,TRBJ2-1,TGTGCCAGCAGTTTAGGGACTAGCGGCAATGAGCAGTTCTTC,CASSLGTSGNEQFF
few,TRBD1,TRBV19,TRBJ2-2,TGTGCCAGCAGGGACAGGGGGAAGAACACCGGGGAGCTGTTTTTT,CASRDRGKNTGELFF
NA,TRBD1,TRBV4-1,TRBJ1-2,TGCGCCAGCAGCAAAGACGGGACAGGGGGTTTCTATGGCTACACCTTC,CASSKDGTGGFYGYTF
NA,TRBD1,TRBV7-9,TRBJ1-6,TGTGCCAGCAGCGACGGACAGGGCAATTCACCCCTCCACTTT,CASSDGQGNSPLHF
NA,TRBD2,TRBV4-2,TRBJ2-1,TGTGCCAGCAGCCAAGGTCTGGCTAGCGGGAGACTGAATGAGCAGTTCTTC,CASSQGLASGRLNEQFF
NA,TRBD1,TRBV24-1,TRBJ2-7,TGTGCCACCAGCTCTTCCGGGACAGGTGCCTACGAGCAGTACTTC,CATSSSGTGAYEQYF
many,TRBD2,TRBV11-2,TRBJ2-5,TGTGCCAGCAGCTTAGTTACGGGGGGGCCGGAGACCCAGTACTTC,CASSLVTGGPETQYF
NA,NA,TRBV7-9,TRBJ2-7,TGTGCCAGCAGCCCCGCCCCAGAAAGCTCCTACGAGCAGTACTTC,CASSPAPESSYEQYF
NA,NA,TRBV29-1,TRBJ2-7,TGCAGCGTCGACGACGGGTCCTACGAGCAGTACTTC,CSVDDGSYEQYF
NA,TRBD2,TRBV12-3/TRBV12-4,TRBJ2-3,TGTGCCAGCAGCCGTCGGCGGGGGGACACAGATACGCAGTATTTT,CASSRRRGDTDTQYF
few,TRBD1,TRBV9,TRBJ2-1,TGTGCCAGCAGCGCAGAGGGGGCAAACAATGAGCAGTTCTTC,CASSAEGANNEQFF
few,TRBD1,TRBV4-1,TRBJ1-1,TGCGCCAGCAGCCACCTACAGGGGGCTGAAGCTTTCTTT,CASSHLQGAEAFF
NA,NA,TRBV7-8,TRBJ2-1,TGTGCCAGCAGCTTAGAGTTAGACACTAGCTCCTACAATGAGCAGTTCTTC,CASSLELDTSSYNEQFF
NA,TRBD1,TRBV29-1,TRBJ1-2,TGCAGCGTTGGGGGGACAGGTGGGGAAACTAACTATGGCTACACCTTC,CSVGGTGGETNYGYTF
NA,NA,TRBV12-3/TRBV12-4,TRBJ1-5,TGTGCCAGCAGAATCGGACTCCTTAGCAATCAGCCCCAGCATTTT,CASRIGLLSNQPQHF
NA,NA,TRBV7-2,TRBJ2-7,TGTGCCAGCAGCCCTACAGGGCGGTCGCCCTACGAGCAGTACTTC,CASSPTGRSPYEQYF
NA,NA,TRBV2,TRBJ1-1,TGTGCCAGCAGTGGGCTCCGAAACACTGAAGCTTTCTTT,CASSGLRNTEAFF
NA,NA,TRBV19,TRBJ2-7,TGTGCCAGTAGAAAAGAAGCAACCTACGAGCAGTACTTC,CASRKEATYEQYF
NA,TRBD1,TRBV7-8,TRBJ1-4,TGTGCCAGCAGCTCCTCAGGGGGACTGGGTAATGAAAAACTGTTTTTT,CASSSSGGLGNEKLFF
NA,NA,TRBV18,TRBJ1-1,TGTGCCAGCTCACCAGTTACAGGCACAAACACTGAAGCTTTCTTT,CASSPVTGTNTEAFF
NA,TRBD2,TRBV7-2,TRBJ2-2,TGTGCCAGAACCGGACTAGCGAGCACCGGGGAGCTGTTTTTT,CARTGLASTGELFF
few,TRBD1,TRBV6-5,TRBJ2-7,TGTGCCAGCAGTTACTCGACGTTACCGGGACAGGGTACCTACGAGCAGTACTTC,CASSYSTLPGQGTYEQYF
few,TRBD1,TRBV3-1,TRBJ1-2,TGTGCCACTGGCAGGGGGTATTCTGGCTACACCTTC,CATGRGYSGYTF
NA,NA,TRBV29-1,TRBJ1-1,TGCAGCGTGGCAGGGATGACTGAAGCTTTCTTT,CSVAGMTEAFF
few,NA,TRBV7-2,TRBJ2-4,TGTGCCAGCAGCTTAAGAGGGACCAAAAACATTCAGTACTTC,CASSLRGTKNIQYF
NA,NA,TRBV7-2,TRBJ1-5,TGTGCCAGCAGCTTAGATTCGGGGCTTAGGGATCAGCCCCAGCATTTT,CASSLDSGLRDQPQHF
NA,NA,TRBV27,TRBJ2-1,TGTGCCAGCAGTTCGGGGAGTGAGCAGTTCTTC,CASSSGSEQFF
NA,TRBD2,TRBV18,TRBJ2-7,TGTGCCAGCTCACCGGGGGGGGACCTCGAGCAGTACTTC,CASSPGGDLEQYF
few,NA,TRBV7-9,TRBJ1-2,TGTGCCAGCAGCTTACAGGGCCAGAGCTATGGCTACACCTTC,CASSLQGQSYGYTF
NA,NA,TRBV12-3/TRBV12-4,TRBJ2-3,TGTGCCAGCTGGGAGGGACACCAGGGGACAGATACGCAGTATTTT,CASWEGHQGTDTQYF
NA,NA,TRBV27,TRBJ1-5,TGTGCCAGCAGTCAACTGAAACATCAGCCCCAGCATTTT,CASSQLKHQPQHF
NA,NA,TRBV6-2/TRBV6-3,TRBJ2-7,TGTGCCAGCAGCAGGGGCTACTCCTACGAGCAGTACTTC,CASSRGYSYEQYF
NA,NA,TRBV12-3/TRBV12-4,TRBJ2-3,TGTGCCAGCAATGGAGCCCGCTTGACAGATACGCAGTATTTT,CASNGARLTDTQYF